This TCR beta chain was retrieved from a study of T cell responses to AZD1222 COVID-19 vaccine. CDR3 length: 15 residues. With 7 bases clipped from V and 6 bases from J, the junction kept 10 bases outside the gene matches. CDR1 is MNHEY and CDR2 is SVGAGI in the germline V gene. The method was immunoSEQ multiplex PCR; TCRdb's version includes in-frame clones alone and lacks a portion of them. This sample carries some 170,000 clones, approximately 90% of them seen once, and the ten largest clones take less than 3%. The chain carries TRBV6-5 and TRBJ1-5, with 9 bases that match TRBD1. The TCR comes from an adult in good health. The source was peripheral blood, collected on day 0 of AZD1222 vaccination. The CDR3 DNA reads TGTGCCAGCACCGGGGGGACAGGGATGTTTCAGCCCCAGCATTTT. It is translated as CASTGGTGMFQPQHF.